These 10 T cell receptor beta chains share one sample of origin, sequenced in a study of T cell repertoires in cytomegalovirus infection (dated 2019 in TCRdb). Sample treatment or condition, as interpreted from the label and publication: in vitro stimulation with specific CMV peptide epitopes to enrich CMV-specific T cells. Sequencing used an Illumina HiSeq 1500. TCRdb cleaned the public reads at Q25 with fastp, built clones with MiXCR and kept in-frame beta chains. One record per CDR3 amino acid sequence lists the most common genes and DNA. The sample table contains more than 65,000 distinct CDR3 sequences; only one count was recorded for more than 40% of them. Approximately 93% of the sample goes to the ten largest clones. No antigen has been identified for these receptors. Sequencing used CD8+ T cells from cultured PBMCs, obtained from culture after CMV antigen stimulation. Receptors were obtained from a human donor in good health (CMV status not recorded). Some clones in this sample may be carry-over from other donors' samples.

The chain couples TRBV19 to TRBJ1-2; 7 nucleotides align to TRBD1. Trimming took 1 base from V and 3 from J; bases not matched to a gene: 2. CDR3 length equals 14 residues. Germline CDR1 reads LNHDA; CDR2 reads SQIVND (reference sequence). CDR3 nucleotides: TGTGCCAGTAGTATAGGGGACAGCTACTATGGCTACACCTTC. The encoded protein is CASSIGDSYYGYTF.

This rearrangement joins TRBV7-3 to TRBJ2-1; 7 bases fit TRBD1. The germline V gene has CDR1 SGHTA and CDR2 FQGTGA. The V gene end was trimmed by 5 bases and the J gene end by 3 bases; junction bases not matched to a gene: 1. The CDR3 has 13 amino acids. CDR3 in DNA: TGTGCCAGCAGCGGACAGGACTACAATGAGCAGTTCTTC. Translating it yields CASSGQDYNEQFF.

The chain is built from TRBV27 and TRBJ2-3, with 10 bases lining up with TRBD2. J lost 2 bases, V lost 3 bases, and 2 bases had no gene match. The CDR3 extends over 15 amino acids. Germline V gene sequence: CDR1 MNHEY, CDR2 SMNVEV (reference sequence). The CDR3 DNA sequence: TGTGCCAGCAGTTTGACTAGCGGGTACACAGATACGCAGTATTTT. It is translated as CASSLTSGYTDTQYF.

The chain employs TRBV27 and TRBJ1-1; 10 nucleotides match TRBD1. The CDR3 extends over 14 amino acids. Trimming took 6 bases from V and 1 from J; bases not matched to a gene: 2. Germline V CDR1 and CDR2: MNHEY, SMNVEV (reference sequence). CDR3 loop: CASRRQGANTEAFF. The CDR3 region has the DNA TGTGCCAGCAGAAGACAGGGGGCGAACACTGAAGCTTTCTTT.

The chain couples TRBV7-6 to TRBJ2-1; unclear D gene. The germline CDR1 and CDR2 sequences are SGHVS and FNYEAQ. Trimming shortened V by 1 base and J by 6 bases, and 7 bases separated the two germline ends. The CDR3 spans 13 residues. The CDR3, as DNA: TGTGCCAGCAGCTTAGGGCAGGCCAATGAGCAGTTCTTC. It is translated as CASSLGQANEQFF. Drawing the rest from reference TRBV7-6 and TRBJ2-1, the complete variable domain is GAGVSQSPRYKVTKRGQDVALRCDPISGHVSLYWYRQALGQGPEFLTYFNYEAQQDKSGLPNDRFSAERPEGSISTLTIQRTEQRDSAMYRCASSLGQANEQFFGPGTRLTVL.

The rearrangement uses TRBV7-2 and TRBJ2-7; no firm D call. Trimming removed 0 bases from V and 0 bases from J, with 12 bases in between. The V gene's germline CDR1 is SGHTA and CDR2 FQGNSA. The CDR3 runs 16 residues. The CDR3 spells CASSLAGGSSSYEQYF. The CDR3, as DNA: TGTGCCAGCAGCTTAGCAGGCGGCTCCAGCTCCTACGAGCAGTACTTC.

The CDR3 region has the DNA TGTGCCAGCAGCTCGGGACAGGGACGTGAAGCTTTCTTT. Its translation: CASSSGQGREAFF. The chain is built from TRBV7-6 and TRBJ1-1; 9 bases align to TRBD1. Germline V lookup: CDR1 SGHVS, CDR2 FNYEAQ. This CDR3 region has 13 residues. The V segment lost 4 bases and the J segment 7 bases; nucleotides outside the gene matches: 4.

In its sample, this clonotype was seen a few times. CDR3 in amino acids: CASSQDPTDNTEAFF. In DNA, the CDR3 is TGTGCCAGCAGCCAAGACCCGACAGACAACACTGAAGCTTTCTTT. This chain connects TRBV4-2 to TRBJ1-1; possible D gene TRBD1, 5 bases. The CDR3 spans 15 residues. Trimming took 0 bases from V and 2 from J, leaving 10 bases between them. The germline gives CDR1 LGHNA, CDR2 YNFKEQ.

The rearrangement joins TRBV28 to TRBJ2-5; 7 nucleotides match TRBD1. The CDR3 is 14 amino acids. The germline V gene encodes CDR1 MDHEN and CDR2 SYDVKM. CDR3 protein: CGPTGTVGKETQYF. As DNA, the CDR3 is TGTGGACCGACAGGGACAGTGGGGAAAGAGACCCAGTACTTC.

This clonotype was seen just once. The chain joins TRBV27 to TRBJ2-7, with D tentatively TRBD2 (6 bases). V lost 10 bases to trimming and J lost 3 bases, with 16 bases between them. The germline V gene has CDR1 MNHEY and CDR2 SMNVEV (reference sequence). This CDR3 has 13 residues. The CDR3 DNA is TGTGCCACTAGTCGGGGGAGCCTCTACGAGCAGTACTTC. Amino acids: CATSRGSLYEQYF.